This T cell receptor (beta chain) was captured in a study of lymphopenia after photon versus proton radiotherapy. Notes on the study in general: Oligoclonal CD8+ Temra expansion after nadir drove photon patients' diversity drop.

To note about this clone: No antigen is known for it.

From germline, CDR1 is MNHNS and CDR2 SASEGT. This CDR3 has 13 amino acids. The V and J ends lost 3 bases and 7 bases respectively, with 7 bases between them. Clones were read by immunoSEQ multiplex PCR, and TCRdb kept only the in-frame ones, dropping some. The sample lists over 50,000 clones; 75% to 90% were seen once. The sequence was obtained from a man in his forties with gastric cancer. This chain connects TRBV6-1 to TRBJ1-6; TRBD1 is a possible D gene (5 bases). The input for sequencing was peripheral blood, taken from a patient treated with photon-based radiotherapy. For the CDR3, the DNA is TGTGCCAGCAGTGACAGGGAGAATTCACCCCTCCACTTT. This gives the protein CASSDRENSPLHF.